Listed below are T cell receptor beta chains from one sample, sequenced in a study of shared clonotypes between healthy human individuals. The table came from immunoSEQ multiplex PCR; TCRdb's copy has only in-frame clones and leaves some out. The table includes some 660,000 clones, roughly 72% detected once. Input material: memory CD4+ T cells sorted from blood. The receptors stem from a woman in her thirties in good health. CDR3s include the opening cysteine and the closing phenylalanine or tryptophan. The D gene is left open where the match is weak. The size field is filled for only some rows; it gives once, few, many or a size class.

cdr3_aa cdr3_nt clone_size d_call j_call v_call
CAISDSGGGRSEQYF TGTGCCATCAGTGACTCAGGGGGAGGGCGGTCCGAGCAGTACTTC - - TRBJ2-7 TRBV10-3
CASSSRAGGGYGYTF TGTGCCAGCAGTTCCCGAGCCGGGGGCGGATATGGCTACACCTTC - - TRBJ1-2 TRBV28
CSVQLAGGSTDTQYF TGCAGCGTTCAGCTAGCGGGAGGGAGCACAGATACGCAGTATTTT few TRBD2 TRBJ2-3 TRBV29-1
CASSQDPTTSGNTIYF TGTGCCAGCAGCCAAGATCCTACAACCTCTGGAAACACCATATATTTT - - TRBJ1-3 TRBV4-2
CASSERPAGGPDEQYF TGTGCCAGCAGTGAACGTCCAGCGGGAGGCCCTGACGAGCAGTACTTC - TRBD2 TRBJ2-7 TRBV6-1
CASSPSSRVVYEQYF TGTGCCAGCAGCCCTTCAAGTAGAGTGGTCTACGAGCAGTACTTC - - TRBJ2-7 TRBV27
CAISDPDRGRDTQYF TGTGCCATCAGTGATCCGGACAGGGGAAGAGATACGCAGTATTTT once TRBD1 TRBJ2-3 TRBV10-3
CASSRYQVNTEAFF TGTGCCAGCTCCCGATACCAGGTGAACACTGAAGCTTTCTTT few - TRBJ1-1 TRBV5-5
CAISDAGGLGDTQYF TGTGCCATCAGTGATGCGGGAGGGCTGGGAGATACGCAGTATTTT - TRBD2 TRBJ2-3 TRBV10-3
CASSLGPGPGEQFF TGTGCCAGCAGCTTAGGCCCGGGCCCTGGGGAGCAGTTCTTC - - TRBJ2-1 TRBV7-2
CASRTQDTQYF TGTGCCAGCAGGACGCAAGATACGCAGTATTTT - - TRBJ2-3 TRBV2
CASSDSIGASVHEQYF TGTGCCAGCAGTGACTCGATTGGGGCTTCGGTCCACGAGCAGTACTTC - - TRBJ2-7 TRBV6-4
CASSSIATNEKLFF TGTGCCAGCAGCTCGATCGCAACTAATGAAAAACTGTTTTTT - - TRBJ1-4 TRBV5-6
CASSLGGSTDTQYF TGTGCCAGCAGCTTAGGGGGAAGCACAGATACGCAGTATTTT few - TRBJ2-3 TRBV11-3
CASSAGRGSYNEQFF TGTGCCAGCAGTGCCGGGAGGGGATCCTACAATGAGCAGTTCTTC - TRBD2 TRBJ2-1 TRBV5-6
CASSFDPGSAEAFF TGTGCCAGCAGCTTCGACCCCGGATCCGCTGAAGCTTTCTTT - - TRBJ1-1 TRBV7-8
CASSLALAPSSYNEQFF TGTGCCAGCAGCTTAGCTTTAGCCCCTAGCTCCTACAATGAGCAGTTCTTC - - TRBJ2-1 TRBV7-2
CASSTDGQRHNEQFF TGTGCCAGCAGCACCGACGGGCAGCGCCACAATGAGCAGTTCTTC - - TRBJ2-1 TRBV7-8
CASGAGGPYEQYF TGTGCCAGTGGAGCAGGGGGCCCCTACGAGCAGTACTTC - TRBD1 TRBJ2-7 TRBV19
CASSKSGGSEKLFF TGTGCCAGCAGCAAATCAGGGGGCTCTGAAAAACTGTTTTTT - TRBD1 TRBJ1-4 TRBV7-2
CASSYSPGGSGYEQYF TGTGCCAGCAGTTACTCGCCCGGCGGGAGCGGTTACGAGCAGTACTTC - TRBD2 TRBJ2-7 TRBV6-6
CASRWLAADTQYF TGTGCCAGCAGATGGCTCGCGGCAGATACGCAGTATTTT - - TRBJ2-3 TRBV27
CASSWMGTNEQFF TGTGCCAGTAGTTGGATGGGAACCAATGAGCAGTTCTTC - - TRBJ2-1 TRBV19
CASSLVQRGFTEAFF TGTGCCAGCAGCTTGGTCCAGCGGGGGTTTACTGAAGCTTTCTTT few - TRBJ1-1 TRBV5-4
CASTVGTNSYNEQFF TGTGCCAGCACCGTAGGGACAAACTCCTACAATGAGCAGTTCTTC many - TRBJ2-1 TRBV6-1
CASSLAVGTQFF TGTGCCAGCAGTCTAGCGGTGGGTACGCAGTTCTTC - TRBD2 TRBJ2-1 TRBV7-2
CASSQGSSSGANVLTF TGCGCCAGCAGCCAGGGGTCCAGCTCTGGGGCCAACGTCCTGACTTTC - - TRBJ2-6 TRBV4-1
CASSLGMGGYTF TGTGCCAGCAGCCTCGGGATGGGAGGCTACACCTTC - - TRBJ1-2 TRBV5-4
CASSVMSSGDTQYF TGTGCCAGCAGCGTAATGTCTAGCGGAGATACGCAGTATTTT - TRBD2 TRBJ2-3 TRBV9
CASSLEGGGPNTEAFF TGCGCCAGCAGCTTGGAGGGTGGGGGCCCGAACACTGAAGCTTTCTTT - - TRBJ1-1 TRBV5-1
CASSEGVFSTEAFF TGTGCCAGCAGTGAAGGAGTTTTTAGCACTGAAGCTTTCTTT once - TRBJ1-1 TRBV6-1
CASSRGTAMSEQYF TGTGCCAGCAGTCGGGGCACGGCCATGAGTGAGCAGTACTTC - - TRBJ2-7 TRBV2
CASSRGLAVSTDTQYF TGTGCCAGCAGCCGGGGACTAGCGGTTAGCACAGATACGCAGTATTTT - TRBD2 TRBJ2-3 TRBV7-9
CAWSPGGYNEKLFF TGTGCCTGGTCGCCGGGTGGCTATAATGAAAAACTGTTTTTT - - TRBJ1-4 TRBV30
CASSPYIEEQYF TGTGCCAGCAGCCCCTACATTGAGGAGCAGTACTTC medium-sized - TRBJ2-7 TRBV7-2
CASSPGQGIQETQYF TGTGCCAGCAGCCCGGGACAGGGGATCCAAGAGACCCAGTACTTC - TRBD1 TRBJ2-5 TRBV11-2
CASRGWGQGSHEQYF TGTGCCAGCAGGGGGTGGGGACAGGGGTCCCACGAGCAGTACTTC - TRBD1 TRBJ2-7 TRBV6-1
CASSLRDRPEAFF TGTGCCAGCAGCCTCCGGGACAGGCCTGAAGCTTTCTTT many TRBD1 TRBJ1-1 TRBV5-4
CASSLKPPNNEQFF TGCGCCAGCAGCTTGAAACCCCCCAACAATGAGCAGTTCTTC - - TRBJ2-1 TRBV5-1
CASSQIGTGQETQYF TGTGCCAGCAGTCAAATTGGGACAGGGCAAGAGACCCAGTACTTC - TRBD1 TRBJ2-5 TRBV6-5